The rows below give T cell receptor beta chains drawn from one sample of a study of regulatory T cells in long-lasting Graves disease. From the multiplex PCR reads, TCRdb called clonotypes with MiXCR, one entry per CDR3 protein. The data contain about 560,000 distinct CDR3 sequences, roughly 15% of them seen just once; the ten biggest clones take up approximately 12%. These data were likewise used in another study, on T cells in Graves' hyperthyroidism and ophthalmopathy.

The material was peripheral blood mononuclear cells (PBMCs), obtained at new diagnosis, from a patient treated with antithyroid drugs. The receptors originated from a man aged 18 to 30 with Graves disease. The CDR3 runs from the conserved cysteine through the conserved F or W. Each record gives: V gene, J gene, D gene, clone size, CDR3 DNA, CDR3 protein. The D gene is left open where the match is weak. A clone size is listed for some rows: how often the clone was seen (once, few, many), or a class if it is expanded.

v_call: TRBV20-1; j_call: TRBJ1-4; d_call: .; clone_size: few; cdr3_nt: TGCAGTGCTAGAGATGGGGGGGGCGGTGAAAAACTGTTTTTT; cdr3_aa: CSARDGGGGEKLFF
v_call: TRBV6-4; j_call: TRBJ2-7; d_call: TRBD2; clone_size: .; cdr3_nt: TGTGCCAGCAGTTACTCGGCGGGAGTTGGGTCCTACGAGCAGTACTTC; cdr3_aa: CASSYSAGVGSYEQYF
v_call: TRBV10-3; j_call: TRBJ1-2; d_call: .; clone_size: few; cdr3_nt: TGTGCCATCAGAACCCCTGAGGGAAACTATGGCTACACCTTC; cdr3_aa: CAIRTPEGNYGYTF
v_call: TRBV13; j_call: TRBJ1-2; d_call: .; clone_size: .; cdr3_nt: TGTGCCAGCAGAAGGGTTGCAACCCGGGAACACTATGGCTACACCTTC; cdr3_aa: CASRRVATREHYGYTF
v_call: TRBV5-1; j_call: TRBJ2-5; d_call: TRBD1; clone_size: .; cdr3_nt: TGCGCCAGCAGCCTTACGACAGGGGGAGGAGTTGAGACCCAGTACTTC; cdr3_aa: CASSLTTGGGVETQYF
v_call: TRBV28; j_call: TRBJ2-1; d_call: .; clone_size: many; cdr3_nt: TGTGCCACCAAAGACTGGTACAATGAGCAGTTCTTC; cdr3_aa: CATKDWYNEQFF
v_call: TRBV10-3; j_call: TRBJ2-1; d_call: .; clone_size: .; cdr3_nt: TGTGCCACGGGCCCGGGTCCCAATGAGCAGTTCTTC; cdr3_aa: CATGPGPNEQFF
v_call: TRBV20-1; j_call: TRBJ1-6; d_call: .; clone_size: .; cdr3_nt: TGCAGTGCCGAGCCAGGGTGGTCCTATAATTCACCCCTCCACTTT; cdr3_aa: CSAEPGWSYNSPLHF
v_call: TRBV29-1; j_call: TRBJ2-5; d_call: TRBD2; clone_size: few; cdr3_nt: TGCAGCGTTGAAACTAGCGGGAGAGAGTGGGAGACCCAGTACTTC; cdr3_aa: CSVETSGREWETQYF
v_call: TRBV5-6; j_call: TRBJ2-3; d_call: .; clone_size: few; cdr3_nt: TGTGCCAGCAAGGGTTTGGGAAGCACAGATACGCAGTATTTT; cdr3_aa: CASKGLGSTDTQYF
v_call: TRBV24-1; j_call: TRBJ2-5; d_call: TRBD1; clone_size: many; cdr3_nt: TGTGCCACCAGTGAAAGGGACAGATTACAAGAGACCCAGTACTTC; cdr3_aa: CATSERDRLQETQYF
v_call: TRBV19; j_call: TRBJ1-2; d_call: .; clone_size: .; cdr3_nt: TGTGCCAGTACCCCGGACGGCCTTCGTGGCTACACCTTC; cdr3_aa: CASTPDGLRGYTF
v_call: TRBV6-2/TRBV6-3; j_call: TRBJ2-2; d_call: .; clone_size: few; cdr3_nt: TGTGCCAGCAGTTTAAAGGGATACACCGAGGAGCTGTTTTTT; cdr3_aa: CASSLKGYTEELFF
v_call: TRBV20-1; j_call: TRBJ2-3; d_call: TRBD2; clone_size: many; cdr3_nt: TGCAGTGCAATACTAGCGGGGAGCACAGATACGCAGTATTTT; cdr3_aa: CSAILAGSTDTQYF
v_call: TRBV19; j_call: TRBJ1-2; d_call: .; clone_size: once; cdr3_nt: TGTGCCAGTTGGCCCGGGGAAGGAGGCTACACCTTC; cdr3_aa: CASWPGEGGYTF
v_call: TRBV29-1; j_call: TRBJ2-7; d_call: TRBD1; clone_size: .; cdr3_nt: TGCAGCGTAGGCGCGGACAGGGGTTGGTACGAGCAGTACTTC; cdr3_aa: CSVGADRGWYEQYF
v_call: TRBV6-5; j_call: TRBJ1-2; d_call: .; clone_size: many; cdr3_nt: TGTGCCAGCAGTTCTTCCACCGTTAATGGCTACACCTTC; cdr3_aa: CASSSSTVNGYTF
v_call: TRBV18; j_call: TRBJ2-2; d_call: .; clone_size: .; cdr3_nt: TGTGCCAGCTCACCACCGAACAGGATGGCCGGGGAGCTGTTTTTT; cdr3_aa: CASSPPNRMAGELFF
v_call: TRBV6-5; j_call: TRBJ2-7; d_call: .; clone_size: many; cdr3_nt: TGTGCCAGCAGTTACCTCGGACAATCCGAGCAGTACTTC; cdr3_aa: CASSYLGQSEQYF
v_call: TRBV6-1; j_call: TRBJ2-4; d_call: .; clone_size: few; cdr3_nt: TGTGCCAGCATGGGGATACGGGACAGACGTTGGGGGGCAAATGACATTCAGTACTTC; cdr3_aa: CASMGIRDRRWGANDIQYF
v_call: TRBV12-3/TRBV12-4; j_call: TRBJ2-5; d_call: TRBD2; clone_size: many; cdr3_nt: TGTGCCAGCAGTCCTGGGCTTGAGACTAGCGGGAGAGAGACCCAGTACTTC; cdr3_aa: CASSPGLETSGRETQYF
v_call: TRBV7-3; j_call: TRBJ2-2; d_call: .; clone_size: .; cdr3_nt: TGTGCCAGCAGCTTAACTTTTTCCCCAACCGGGGAGCTGTTTTTT; cdr3_aa: CASSLTFSPTGELFF
v_call: TRBV2; j_call: TRBJ1-3; d_call: .; clone_size: many; cdr3_nt: TGTGCCAGCAGTGAGGGACCAGGGAGAAACACCATATATTTT; cdr3_aa: CASSEGPGRNTIYF
v_call: TRBV6-1; j_call: TRBJ2-5; d_call: TRBD2; clone_size: .; cdr3_nt: TGTGCCAGCAAAGGCGGGAGGCGGAAAGAGACCCAGTACTTC; cdr3_aa: CASKGGRRKETQYF
v_call: TRBV20-1; j_call: TRBJ1-1; d_call: TRBD1; clone_size: few; cdr3_nt: TGCAGTGCTAGAGATGGGACAGAGAACACTGAAGCTTTCTTT; cdr3_aa: CSARDGTENTEAFF
v_call: TRBV28; j_call: TRBJ2-7; d_call: .; clone_size: many; cdr3_nt: TGTGCCAGCAGTTTATCTCCCAGCCTCTACGAGCAGTACTTC; cdr3_aa: CASSLSPSLYEQYF
v_call: TRBV20-1; j_call: TRBJ1-1; d_call: .; clone_size: .; cdr3_nt: TGCAGTGCTATAGGGCGCGGGGGCGTTGATACAGGGTCGGACACTGAAGCTTTCTTT; cdr3_aa: CSAIGRGGVDTGSDTEAFF
v_call: TRBV29-1; j_call: TRBJ2-2; d_call: TRBD1; clone_size: .; cdr3_nt: TGCAGCGGTCGACAGGGTAGAACCGGGGAGCTGTTTTTT; cdr3_aa: CSGRQGRTGELFF
v_call: TRBV7-8; j_call: TRBJ2-7; d_call: TRBD1; clone_size: many; cdr3_nt: TGTGCCAGCAGACCTAGGACAGGGGAGCACTACGAGCAGTACTTC; cdr3_aa: CASRPRTGEHYEQYF
v_call: TRBV20-1; j_call: TRBJ2-3; d_call: .; clone_size: many; cdr3_nt: TGCAGTGCGAGCGGGGACAGTGCTAGCACAGATACGCAGTATTTT; cdr3_aa: CSASGDSASTDTQYF
v_call: TRBV28; j_call: TRBJ1-4; d_call: .; clone_size: many; cdr3_nt: TGTGCCAGCAGTCTACAGGGCGGAAAACTGTTTTTT; cdr3_aa: CASSLQGGKLFF
v_call: TRBV6-1; j_call: TRBJ1-1; d_call: .; clone_size: many; cdr3_nt: TGTGCCAGCAGCGCCCCAACGTGGGAGTGGCGCCCTGAAGCTTTCTTT; cdr3_aa: CASSAPTWEWRPEAFF
v_call: TRBV18; j_call: TRBJ2-1; d_call: .; clone_size: many; cdr3_nt: TGTGCCAGCTCACCGTACAGAGAAGCCTACAATGAGCAGTTCTTC; cdr3_aa: CASSPYREAYNEQFF
v_call: TRBV30; j_call: TRBJ2-7; d_call: TRBD2; clone_size: many; cdr3_nt: TGTGCCTGGGACCGAGGCCTAGCGGGAGAAAGCGAGCAGTACTTC; cdr3_aa: CAWDRGLAGESEQYF
v_call: TRBV29-1; j_call: TRBJ1-5; d_call: .; clone_size: .; cdr3_nt: TGCAGCGTTTCGGGAGTCAATCAGCCCCAGCATTTT; cdr3_aa: CSVSGVNQPQHF
v_call: TRBV6-1; j_call: TRBJ1-5; d_call: .; clone_size: .; cdr3_nt: TGTGCCAGCAGGACTACAGTAGATAGCAATCAGCCCCAGCATTTT; cdr3_aa: CASRTTVDSNQPQHF
v_call: TRBV12-3/TRBV12-4; j_call: TRBJ1-2; d_call: TRBD1; clone_size: many; cdr3_nt: TGTGCCAGCAGAGGGACAGGGGGCGGTGACTATGGCTACACCTTC; cdr3_aa: CASRGTGGGDYGYTF
v_call: TRBV12-3/TRBV12-4; j_call: TRBJ2-3; d_call: .; clone_size: many; cdr3_nt: TGTGCCAGCAGTTTGGCTTCATTCACAGATACGCAGTATTTT; cdr3_aa: CASSLASFTDTQYF
v_call: TRBV7-2; j_call: TRBJ2-5; d_call: .; clone_size: many; cdr3_nt: TGTGCCAGCAGCTTCGGATTTAGGGAGACCCAGTACTTC; cdr3_aa: CASSFGFRETQYF
v_call: TRBV12-3/TRBV12-4; j_call: TRBJ1-4; d_call: .; clone_size: .; cdr3_nt: TGTGCCAGCAGCACCGGGCCAACAACTAATGAAAATCTGTTTTTT; cdr3_aa: CASSTGPTTNENLFF
v_call: TRBV29-1; j_call: TRBJ1-1; d_call: .; clone_size: few; cdr3_nt: TGCAGCGTTTCCGGGGAAGTCACTGAAGCTTTCTTT; cdr3_aa: CSVSGEVTEAFF
v_call: TRBV24-1; j_call: TRBJ1-1; d_call: .; clone_size: few; cdr3_nt: TGTGCCACCAGTGGGGGTGGGAACACTGAAGCTTTCTTT; cdr3_aa: CATSGGGNTEAFF
v_call: TRBV7-9; j_call: TRBJ2-1; d_call: TRBD1; clone_size: few; cdr3_nt: TGTGCCAGCAGCATGACAGGGCCAAGATCCCACAATGAGCAGTTCTTC; cdr3_aa: CASSMTGPRSHNEQFF
v_call: TRBV29-1; j_call: TRBJ1-1; d_call: .; clone_size: few; cdr3_nt: TGCAGCGGGGGACATTGGAACACTGAAGCTTTCTTT; cdr3_aa: CSGGHWNTEAFF
v_call: TRBV3-1; j_call: TRBJ1-6; d_call: TRBD1; clone_size: many; cdr3_nt: TGTGCCAGCAGCCGTGGGACAGCGTCACCCCTCCACTTT; cdr3_aa: CASSRGTASPLHF
v_call: TRBV2; j_call: TRBJ2-6; d_call: TRBD1; clone_size: many; cdr3_nt: TGTGCCAGCAGTGGAGGACAGGGCTCTGGGGCCAACGTCCTGACTTTC; cdr3_aa: CASSGGQGSGANVLTF
v_call: TRBV18; j_call: TRBJ2-1; d_call: .; clone_size: many; cdr3_nt: TGTGCCAGCTCACCACGGGACCCTTTCAATGAGCAGTTCTTC; cdr3_aa: CASSPRDPFNEQFF